Shown below are 3 T cell receptor beta chains from a single sample sequenced in a study of T cell changes during pregnancy in multiple sclerosis (dated by TCRdb to the late 2010s). Library generation was performed with the immunoSEQ multiplex PCR assay. TCRdb retrieved this table from immuneACCESS and kept in-frame rearrangements only. Not all clones are present; in checked studies, unresolved V genes account for under half, and no reason is known for the remainder. The sample table holds tens of thousands of clones, of which under 95% were seen once. 0.15% to 0.25% of the sample is in the top ten clones. The sequenced sample was CD4+ T cells from peripheral blood mononuclear cells, obtained in the second trimester of pregnancy. These receptors all come from a female donor with multiple sclerosis, enrolled in a pregnancy study.

The chain is built from TRBV19 and TRBJ1-5, with D possibly matching TRBD1 (5 bases). Germline V gene data show CDR1 as LNHDA and CDR2 as SQIVND (reference sequence). Trimming removed 8 bases at V and 0 bases at J, with 8 bases between. The CDR3 loop spans 13 amino acids. The CDR3 loop is CASAGFSNQPQHF. Here the CDR3 DNA reads TGTGCCAGTGCAGGGTTTAGCAATCAGCCCCAGCATTTT.

The chain recombines TRBV19 with TRBJ2-2; D not certain. CDR1 is LNHDA and CDR2 is SQIVND in the germline V gene (reference sequence). V was trimmed by 0 bases and J by 6 bases, leaving 8 bases between them. This CDR3 spans 14 amino acids. CDR3 region: CASSIDLGAGELFF. The CDR3 DNA follows: TGTGCCAGTAGTATAGATCTCGGAGCCGGGGAGCTGTTTTTT.

The chain combines TRBV30 with TRBJ2-5; 7 positions match TRBD2. This CDR3 contains 14 residues. J gave up 7 bases and V 1 base, and 9 bases lay outside the gene matches. CDR1 and CDR2 from the germline V gene are GTSNPN and SVGIG (reference sequence). The CDR3 spells CAWSGGSREGTQYF. In DNA, the CDR3 is TGTGCCTGGAGTGGGGGATCAAGGGAGGGGACCCAGTACTTC.